What follows are 6 T cell receptor beta chains derived from one specimen sequenced in a study of blood T cell repertoires in COVID-19. TCRdb's copy holds only in-frame clones and misses some; the assay was immunoSEQ multiplex PCR. The sample consists of under 75,000 clones, 88% of them appearing once. Sequencing used peripheral blood. Every receptor here comes from an elderly woman with active COVID-19.

The chain is built from TRBV5-1 and TRBJ2-1; TRBD2 aligns across 8 bases. The ends lost 9 bases at V and 8 bases at J; junction bases unmatched: 16. The germline V gene encodes CDR1 SGHRS and CDR2 YFSETQ. CDR3 length equals 15 residues. The CDR3 is CATHLGLAGADEQFF. In nucleotides, the CDR3 is TGCGCCACCCATCTGGGGCTAGCGGGTGCCGATGAGCAGTTCTTC.

This chain links TRBV4-1 with TRBJ2-2, with D perhaps matching TRBD2 (5 bases). Per the germline V gene, CDR1 is MGHRA and CDR2 is YSYEKL. The CDR3 is made up of 16 amino acids. V dropped 4 bases and J dropped 8 bases, with 20 bases sitting between them. CDR3 DNA sequence: TGCGCCAGCAGCCTGCCCTCGGGAAAAAAAGCGGGGGAGCTGTTTTTT. Translated, it gives CASSLPSGKKAGELFF.

This chain connects TRBV6-4 to TRBJ1-1; possible D gene TRBD1, 6 bases. The CDR3 contains 14 residues. CDR1 and CDR2 (germline): MRHNA, SNTAGT. Trimming removed 0 bases from V and 4 bases from J, with 9 bases in between. The CDR3 DNA is TGTGCCAGCAGTGACTCGAACAGGGCCACTGAAGCTTTCTTT. This gives the protein CASSDSNRATEAFF.

This chain uses TRBV12-3 or TRBV12-4 with TRBJ2-7; TRBD2 matches at 10 bases. The CDR3 is made up of 11 amino acids. The CDR3 DNA reads TGTGCAAGCGGGAGGGTGTACGAGCAGTACTTC. This encodes CASGRVYEQYF.

The genes are TRBV28 and TRBJ2-3; TRBD2 matches at 8 bases. With V trimmed by 3 bases and J by 6 bases, 8 bases remained unmatched. CDR3 length equals 15 residues. CDR1 and CDR2 (germline): MDHEN, SYDVKM. DNA of the CDR3: TGTGCCAGCAGTTTGACAGCGGGAGCAAAGGATACGCAGTATTTT. It is translated as CASSLTAGAKDTQYF.

This clone was picked up one time. The chain links TRBV18 to TRBJ1-2; D is perhaps TRBD1 (5 bases). Germline V gene sequence: CDR1 KGHSH, CDR2 LQKENI. This CDR3 has 15 amino acids. Trimming removed 3 bases from V and 6 bases from J, with 17 bases in between. The CDR3 DNA follows: TGTGCCAGCTCACCCAGGGATAAACCCCCTAATGGCTACACCTTC. Protein: CASSPRDKPPNGYTF.